This T cell receptor beta chain came from a study of blood T cell repertoires in COVID-19. Background on the study: Italy, Spain and the United States were the sources of the convalescent and acute COVID-19 samples. T cells, B-cell-depleted T cells, or PBMCs supplied cDNA or gDNA.

Authors' methods: Estimates of nucleated cell counts were drawn from the amplification of reference gene primers. The protocol was immunoSEQ multiplex PCR, while the TCRdb copy is restricted to in-frame clones and leaves out a portion. D and trimming come from the DNA, and the V and J calls and clone size come from that table. This sample carries 190,000 or so clones, about 88% of them seen once, and the ten largest clones take approximately 2.5%. V was cut by 3 bases and J by 2 bases, with 11 bases left in between. Per germline, CDR1 GTSNPN and CDR2 SVGIG (reference sequence). The CDR3 is 14 residues long.

The TCR was taken from a man aged 40-49 years with active or convalescent COVID-19. The V gene is TRBV30, the J gene TRBJ1-3; D unresolved. Specimen: peripheral blood. CDR3 protein: CAWRVREAGNTIYF. The CDR3 DNA is TGTGCCTGGAGGGTACGGGAGGCTGGAAACACCATATATTTT.